This TCR beta chain was sequenced in a study of cytomegalovirus exposure and HLA in healthy donors. Primers included in the PCR were 60 Vbeta and 13 Jbeta primers. Libraries were prepared by immunoSEQ multiplex PCR; TCRdb keeps only in-frame clonotypes and omits some of them. This sample yields about 160,000 clones, of which 80% to 90% are seen a single time; 1.9% belongs to the top ten. This CDR3 spans 18 amino acids. V lost 0 bases to trimming and J lost 4 bases, with 19 bases between them. Germline V gene sequence: CDR1 LNHNV, CDR2 YYDKDF (reference sequence). Sequenced: PBMCs. This clonotype was obtained from a man between 18 and 35 years old in good health and CMV-seronegative. J is TRBJ2-1 and V is TRBV15; no reliable D call. The CDR3 here is CATSRDLKSGREYNEQFF. CDR3 bases: TGTGCCACCAGCAGAGATTTGAAATCAGGTCGCGAGTACAATGAGCAGTTCTTC.